One sample yielded the 28 T cell receptor beta chains listed below, sequenced in a study of shared clonotypes between healthy human individuals. Method: immunoSEQ multiplex PCR; TCRdb's copy keeps in-frame clones and lacks some. The data contain about 960,000 clones, 70% to 85% of them singletons. Sequenced: memory CD4+ T cells sorted from blood. Subset indicated: CD45RA-negative fraction. These receptors all come from a man in his late teens or twenties in good health.

V gene TRBV28 combines with J gene TRBJ1-2; 7 bases are shared with TRBD1. The CDR3 length is 16 residues. After removal of 1 base from V and 0 bases from J, the junction contained 5 bases not matched to a gene. Germline lookup yields CDR1 MDHEN and CDR2 SYDVKM. CDR3 sequence (DNA): TGTGCCAGCAGTTTATCTGACAGGGCAGCTAACTATGGCTACACCTTC. It is translated as CASSLSDRAANYGYTF.

The CDR3 DNA follows: TGCGCCAGCAGCAGACTAGCGGGAGGGATTGAGCAGTTCTTC. This sequence encodes CASSRLAGGIEQFF. The V gene is TRBV10-2, the J gene TRBJ2-1; TRBD2 agrees at 14 bases. Germline values: CDR1 WSHSY, CDR2 SAAADI. The CDR3 loop spans 14 amino acids. With 6 bases clipped from V and 9 bases from J, the junction kept 4 bases outside the gene matches.

The V gene is TRBV6-6, the J gene TRBJ1-1; the D is unclear. CDR1 and CDR2 from the germline V gene are MNHNY and SVGAGI (reference sequence). The CDR3 has 11 amino acids. Deletions cut 7 bases from V and 1 base from J, with 4 bases between. The CDR3 is CASTGNTEAFF. CDR3 bases: TGTGCCAGCACAGGGAACACTGAAGCTTTCTTT.

This clone was counted between two and nine times. The rearrangement links TRBV2 to TRBJ1-1; D remains unclear. Trimming removed 6 bases at V and 1 base at J, with 9 bases between. Germline CDR1 reads SNHLY; CDR2 reads FYNNEI. The CDR3 consists of 13 residues. For the CDR3, the DNA is TGTGCCAGCAGGGAGGAGGCGAACACTGAAGCTTTCTTT. Translated, it gives CASREEANTEAFF.

CDR3 bases: TGTGCCAGCTCACCACTTCGCAGGGTTTTCGATGAGCAGTTCTTC. Amino acids: CASSPLRRVFDEQFF. The J gene is TRBJ2-1, the V gene TRBV18; tentatively, D is TRBD1 (5 bases). The V gene's germline CDR1 is KGHSH and CDR2 LQKENI. The CDR3 totals 15 residues. Trimming removed 1 base from V and 8 bases from J, with 15 bases in between.

This chain connects TRBV29-1 to TRBJ2-1; TRBD2 matches 8 bases. V lost 4 bases, J lost 2 bases, and 4 bases stayed unmatched. CDR1 is SQVTM and CDR2 is ANQGSEA in the germline V gene. The CDR3 length is 14 residues. This CDR3 is CSVGLAGPYNEQFF. CDR3 sequence (DNA): TGCAGCGTTGGCTTAGCGGGGCCCTACAATGAGCAGTTCTTC.

V is TRBV7-9 and J is TRBJ2-1; 9 bases are shared with TRBD1. V was clipped by 6 bases and J by 4 bases; unmatched bases: 7. This CDR3 is built from 15 residues. From germline, CDR1 is SEHNR and CDR2 FQNEAQ (reference sequence). The CDR3 protein is CASSYGTGLYNEQFF. The CDR3 DNA reads as TGTGCCAGCAGTTACGGGACAGGGCTGTACAATGAGCAGTTCTTC.

The chain joins TRBV2 to TRBJ2-1; 7 nucleotides line up with TRBD1. V gave up 3 bases and J gave up 4 bases; unmatched junction bases: 0. Per the germline V gene, CDR1 is SNHLY and CDR2 is FYNNEI. The CDR3 extends over 13 amino acids. The DNA of the CDR3 is TGTGCCAGCAGTGAGACAGGGTACAATGAGCAGTTCTTC. Its translation: CASSETGYNEQFF.

This sequence joins TRBV18 and TRBJ2-5; 14 bases line up with TRBD2. Losses at the gene ends were 8 bases for V and 11 bases for J; bases not matched to a gene: 10. The CDR3 consists of 14 residues. Germline V gene lookup returns CDR1 KGHSH and CDR2 LQKENI. The CDR3 protein is CASRGLAGGSEQYF. The CDR3 DNA follows: TGTGCCAGCCGCGGACTAGCGGGAGGCAGTGAGCAGTACTTC.

Regarding this clone: Other DNA sequences from this sample encode an identical CDR3 as well. J is TRBJ2-7 and V is TRBV5-6, with 8 nucleotides matching TRBD1. V gave up 2 bases and J gave up 6 bases; unmatched junction bases: 4. This CDR3 is 13 amino acids long. Germline V CDR1 and CDR2: SGHDT, YYEEEE. The CDR3, as DNA: TGTGCCAGCAGCTTTGGACAGGGAGGCGAGCAGTACTTC. This codes for CASSFGQGGEQYF. The full variable domain, completed using reference TRBV5-6 and TRBJ2-7, is DAGVTQSPTHLIKTRGQQVTLRCSPKSGHDTVSWYQQALGQGPQFIFQYYEEEERQRGNFPDRFSGHQFPNYSSELNVNALLLGDSALYLCASSFGQGGEQYFGPGTRLTVT.

This chain uses TRBV7-8 with TRBJ2-6, with TRBD2 as a possible D gene (6 bases). V gave up 5 bases and J gave up 0 bases, with 17 bases separating them. Germline V lookup: CDR1 SGHVS, CDR2 FQNEAQ. The CDR3 sequence is 18 residues long. Here the CDR3 reads CASSQGTFPSSGANVLTF. DNA of the CDR3: TGTGCCAGCAGCCAAGGGACTTTTCCCTCCTCTGGGGCCAACGTCCTGACTTTC.

The chain employs TRBV6-4 and TRBJ1-6; a weak D match, TRBD1 (5 bases). The germline V and J ends were trimmed by 5 bases and 7 bases, with 9 bases remaining between them. The CDR3 consists of 13 residues. Germline V lookup: CDR1 MRHNA, CDR2 SNTAGT. The DNA for the CDR3 is TGTGCCAGCAGTTTGGCAGGGAATTCACCCCTCCACTTT. Protein product: CASSLAGNSPLHF.

The V gene is TRBV30, the J gene TRBJ1-2; 9 bases fit TRBD1. The CDR3 spans 15 residues. The V gene end was trimmed by 4 bases and the J gene end by 5 bases; junction bases not matched to a gene: 11. Germline lookup yields CDR1 GTSNPN and CDR2 SVGIG (reference sequence). The CDR3 DNA is TGTGCCTGGAACCGGCCGGGACAGGGCGGGTATGGCTACACCTTC. Translating it yields CAWNRPGQGGYGYTF.

This chain links TRBV5-1 with TRBJ2-5, with 9 bases lining up with TRBD2. Germline assignment: CDR1 SGHRS and CDR2 YFSETQ. J lost 1 base, V lost 0 bases, and 1 base had no gene match. The CDR3 has 15 residues. The CDR3 loop reads CASSLGLAVQETQYF. CDR3 bases: TGCGCCAGCAGCTTGGGACTAGCGGTCCAAGAGACCCAGTACTTC.

V gene TRBV5-1 combines with J gene TRBJ1-4; possible D gene TRBD1, 5 bases. This CDR3 spans 15 amino acids. V lost 4 bases, J lost 6 bases, and 16 bases lay in between. The V gene's germline CDR1 is SGHRS and CDR2 YFSETQ. The DNA of the CDR3 is TGCGCCAGCAGCCAGGGATGGCAAAGGGATGAAAAACTGTTTTTT. Protein: CASSQGWQRDEKLFF.

This clone was counted between two and nine times. The rearrangement joins TRBV5-4 to TRBJ1-2; TRBD1 aligns across 8 bases. The CDR3 covers 13 residues. The germline V gene has CDR1 SGHNT and CDR2 YYREEE (reference sequence). V lost 4 bases, J lost 8 bases, and 7 bases stayed unmatched. The CDR3 bases are TGTGCCAGCAGCCCGGACAGGGTTGTAGGCTACACCTTC. Protein product: CASSPDRVVGYTF.

This clone has a single count. The same CDR3 also results from other DNA sequences found in this sample. DNA for the CDR3: TGTGCCAGCAGCCCGGACAGGGGAAGGGAGCAGTACTTC. As protein: CASSPDRGREQYF. The chain carries TRBV5-4 and TRBJ2-7; 9 positions agree with TRBD1. Germline values: CDR1 SGHNT, CDR2 YYREEE (reference sequence). The length of the CDR3 is 13 residues. The J segment lost 7 bases and the V segment lost 4 bases, leaving 6 bases of the junction unmatched. Full variable domain (rest looked up from reference TRBV5-4 and TRBJ2-7): ETGVTQSPTHLIKTRGQQVTLRCSSQSGHNTVSWYQQALGQGPQFIFQYYREEENGRGNFPPRFSGLQFPNYSSELNVNALELDDSALYLCASSPDRGREQYFGPGTRLTVT.

The chain employs TRBV5-4 and TRBJ2-3; D may correspond to TRBD1 or TRBD2 (5 bases each). CDR1 and CDR2 from the germline V gene are SGHNT and YYREEE (reference sequence). Trimming took 1 base from V and 2 from J, leaving 14 bases between them. This CDR3 has 16 residues. The CDR3, as DNA: TGTGCCAGCAGCTTGTTGGCGAGGGGCGACACAGATACGCAGTATTTT. This codes for CASSLLARGDTDTQYF.

As to this clone: Other DNA sequences of this sample code for an identical CDR3. The V and J genes are TRBV12-5 and TRBJ2-5, with D unclear. V lost 1 base and J 1 base, leaving 7 bases between the germline ends. This CDR3 has 14 residues. Germline CDR1 LGHNT, CDR2 FRNRAP. As DNA, the CDR3 is TGTGCTAGTGGTTTGGGAGGTTCCCAAGAGACCCAGTACTTC. Translated: CASGLGGSQETQYF. Complete variable domain (other parts from reference TRBV12-5 and TRBJ2-5): DARVTQTPRHKVTEMGQEVTMRCQPILGHNTVFWYRQTMMQGLELLAYFRNRAPLDDSGMPKDRFSAEMPDATLATLKIQPSEPRDSAVYFCASGLGGSQETQYFGPGTRLLVL.

This chain links TRBV29-1 with TRBJ2-7; D possibly corresponds to TRBD1 (6 bases). V lost 4 bases, J lost 2 bases, and 15 bases lay in between. From germline, CDR1 is SQVTM and CDR2 ANQGSEA. This CDR3 region has 14 residues. CDR3 nucleotides: TGCAGCGTTGTTTTGGAACAGGGAACCTACGAGCAGTACTTC. It codes for CSVVLEQGTYEQYF.

This chain connects TRBV4-2 to TRBJ2-7, with D possibly being TRBD1 (6 bases). V gave up 4 bases and J gave up 1 base, with 11 bases separating them. Germline CDR1 reads LGHNA; CDR2 reads YNFKEQ. The CDR3 is 14 residues long. The chain's CDR3 is CASSPGEGSYEQYF. The CDR3 coding sequence is TGTGCCAGCAGCCCAGGGGAAGGATCCTACGAGCAGTACTTC.

Concerning this clone itself: The sample carries other DNA sequences with the same CDR3. The chain links TRBV6-6 to TRBJ1-1; D may be TRBD1 (5 bases). V dropped 0 bases and J dropped 1 base, with 9 bases sitting between them. Per the germline V gene, CDR1 is MNHNY and CDR2 is SVGAGI (reference sequence). The CDR3 has 15 residues. CDR3 in DNA: TGTGCCAGCAGTTACTCGGGGACGGCGAACACTGAAGCTTTCTTT. This translates into CASSYSGTANTEAFF.

V usage is TRBV11-3 and J usage is TRBJ2-2; maybe TRBD2 (5 bases). Trimming pared 8 bases from V and 5 bases from J, leaving 12 bases between. The CDR3 sequence is 13 residues long. The germline V gene encodes CDR1 SGHNT and CDR2 YENEEA. The CDR3: CASSSRRTGELFF. CDR3 coding DNA: TGTGCCAGCTCCAGCCGGAGGACCGGGGAGCTGTTTTTT.

The rearrangement joins TRBV5-6 to TRBJ2-2; D is uncertain. V lost 2 bases, J lost 4 bases, and 6 bases lay in between. CDR3 length: 13 residues. Germline CDR1 is SGHDT and CDR2 is YYEEEE. The CDR3 region has the DNA TGTGCCAGCAGCTTAACAGCCACCGGGGAGCTGTTTTTT. This translates into CASSLTATGELFF. The full variable domain, with the rest looked up from reference TRBV5-6 and TRBJ2-2, is DAGVTQSPTHLIKTRGQQVTLRCSPKSGHDTVSWYQQALGQGPQFIFQYYEEEERQRGNFPDRFSGHQFPNYSSELNVNALLLGDSALYLCASSLTATGELFFGEGSRLTVL.

There are a few counts of this clone. The chain carries TRBV28 and TRBJ1-2, with D tentatively TRBD1 (5 bases). Between the trimmed V and J ends, which lost 5 bases and 1 base, there was a span of 23 bases. CDR3 length: 18 amino acids. CDR1 is MDHEN and CDR2 is SYDVKM in the germline V gene. The CDR3 sequence is CASSSPGGGAGVNYGYTF. CDR3 sequence (DNA): TGTGCCAGCAGTAGCCCCGGGGGTGGGGCGGGGGTTAACTATGGCTACACCTTC.

This clone was seen a few times. The V gene is TRBV10-1, the J gene TRBJ2-2, with no clear D. Germline V gene lookup returns CDR1 WNHNN and CDR2 SYGVQD (reference sequence). The CDR3 consists of 15 residues. V gave up 0 bases and J gave up 6 bases, with 11 bases separating them. CDR3 DNA: TGCGCCAGCAGTGAGTCTGGGCCCCCGCCCGGGGAGCTGTTTTTT. Translation: CASSESGPPPGELFF.

The gene calls are TRBV30 and TRBJ1-1; 7 nucleotides match TRBD1. Germline values: CDR1 GTSNPN, CDR2 SVGIG (reference sequence). CDR3 length: 14 amino acids. V lost 4 bases, J lost 0 bases, and 5 bases stayed unmatched. The CDR3 nucleotides are TGTGCCTGGAAGGGGGACAGATTGAACACTGAAGCTTTCTTT. It codes for CAWKGDRLNTEAFF.

In DNA, the CDR3 is TGTGCCAGCAGGCCCACCGCGAACACTGAAGCTTTCTTT. It is translated as CASRPTANTEAFF. The V gene is TRBV6-5, the J gene TRBJ1-1; no reliable D call. Germline CDR1 reads MNHEY; CDR2 reads SVGAGI. V was trimmed by 6 bases and J by 1 base, leaving 9 bases between them. There are 13 residues in the CDR3.